The 32 T cell receptor beta chains given below trace back to one sample, sequenced in a study of identical twins. TCRdb re-called the 5' RACE reads with MiXCR, one entry per CDR3 protein. The repertoire includes more than 600,000 distinct CDR3 sequences, 15% to 20% of them detected once, and around 13% sits in the top ten. The same sample was also studied in work on T cells expressing NK-cell markers.

Sequencing used PBMCs. The source is a woman aged 18-29 years in good health.

This clonotype was counted a few times. V usage is TRBV6-1 and J usage is TRBJ2-1, with 11 bases matching TRBD2. Germline V gives CDR1 MNHNS, CDR2 SASEGT. V was clipped by 8 bases and J by 7 bases; unmatched bases: 4. The CDR3 runs 13 residues. The CDR3 sequence is CASEASGRNEQFF. In DNA form, the CDR3 reads TGTGCCAGCGAGGCTAGCGGGAGGAATGAGCAGTTCTTC.

This clonotype was observed a few times. The gene calls are TRBV25-1 and TRBJ1-2, with 7 bases aligning to TRBD1. J lost 0 bases, V lost 4 bases, and 5 bases had no gene match. The CDR3 totals 15 residues. CDR1 is MGHDK and CDR2 is SYGVNS in the germline V gene. CDR3 bases: TGTGCCAGCAGTGTAGGAACAGGGGCTAACTATGGCTACACCTTC. Translation gives CASSVGTGANYGYTF.

This clonotype has more than one count but fewer than ten. The rearrangement links TRBV20-1 to TRBJ2-1; D gene uncertain. This CDR3 is built from 15 residues. In germline, CDR1 is DFQATT, CDR2 SNEGSKA (reference sequence). Trimming cost V 6 bases and J 0 bases, with 15 bases left between them. CDR3 sequence reads: CSATQGTRSYNEQFF. DNA of the CDR3: TGCAGTGCCACACAAGGCACTCGCTCCTACAATGAGCAGTTCTTC.

This clonotype was found a few times. V is TRBV9 and J is TRBJ2-1; 12 positions match TRBD2. The CDR3 consists of 15 residues. The V and J ends lost 3 bases and 8 bases, in that order; junction bases with no gene match: 6. Germline lookup yields CDR1 SGDLS and CDR2 YYNGEE. The CDR3 is CASSGTSGNFYEQFF. CDR3 DNA: TGTGCCAGCAGCGGGACTAGCGGGAATTTCTATGAGCAGTTCTTC.

This rearrangement joins TRBV4-1 to TRBJ2-3; 8 positions agree with TRBD2. J lost 0 bases, V lost 8 bases, and 10 bases had no gene match. CDR1 MGHRA and CDR2 YSYEKL come from the germline V gene. The CDR3 runs to 16 residues. CDR3 sequence: CASSRGPSGSTDTQYF. For the CDR3, the DNA is TGCGCCAGCTCCCGGGGTCCTAGCGGGAGCACAGATACGCAGTATTTT.

V is TRBV12-3 or TRBV12-4 and J is TRBJ1-2; D uncertain. V dropped 10 bases and J dropped 0 bases, with 15 bases sitting between them. The length of the CDR3 is 14 residues. CDR3 in amino acids: CATVKGGANYGYTF. The CDR3 bases are TGTGCCACCGTTAAGGGTGGAGCTAACTATGGCTACACCTTC.

This clonotype was detected a few times. This rearrangement joins TRBV11-2 to TRBJ2-7, with TRBD1 matching over 12 bases. The CDR3 contains 16 residues. Looked up from germline, CDR1 is SGHAT and CDR2 is FQNNGV. V dropped 5 bases and J dropped 5; count of bases not matched to a gene: 10. The CDR3 protein is CASSRKPGQGAHEQYF. CDR3 DNA: TGTGCCAGCAGCCGTAAACCGGGACAGGGGGCTCACGAGCAGTACTTC.

This clonotype occurred once. V gene TRBV20-1 combines with J gene TRBJ2-5; possible D gene TRBD1, 5 bases. Trimming removed 5 bases at V and 5 bases at J, with 12 bases between. CDR1 and CDR2 (germline): DFQATT, SNEGSKA (reference sequence). This CDR3 has 12 residues. The chain's CDR3 is CSASGHYETQYF. The CDR3 region has the DNA TGCAGTGCTTCAGGACATTACGAGACCCAGTACTTC.

This clonotype was observed many times. The chain uses TRBV4-3 and TRBJ2-3, with TRBD2 matching 8 bases. This CDR3 has 18 residues. Germline V CDR1 and CDR2: LGHNA, YSLEER. Germline trimming cut 1 base from V and 4 bases from J; bases unmatched to any gene: 13. The CDR3 sequence: CASSQVGPAGARADTQYF. CDR3 sequence (DNA): TGCGCCAGCAGCCAAGTAGGGCCAGCGGGAGCAAGAGCAGATACGCAGTATTTT.

This clonotype showed up just a few times. This rearrangement joins TRBV7-9 to TRBJ1-2, with unresolved D. Germline loops: CDR1 SEHNR, CDR2 FQNEAQ (reference sequence). The CDR3 totals 14 residues. V lost 5 bases, J lost 4 bases, and 14 bases lay in between. CDR3 sequence (DNA): TGTGCCAGCAGCCCACTAGGACTTGCCTATGGCTACACCTTC. This gives the protein CASSPLGLAYGYTF.

The rearrangement uses TRBV2 and TRBJ1-5; D ambiguous. The germline V and J ends were trimmed by 4 bases and 12 bases, with 13 bases remaining between them. Germline CDR1 reads SNHLY; CDR2 reads FYNNEI. The CDR3 spans 12 residues. DNA of the CDR3: TGTGCCAGCAGTGCGATATCGGGGAGCCAGCATTTT. Encoded protein: CASSAISGSQHF.

This clonotype appeared a few times. V and J are TRBV20-1 and TRBJ1-1, with D unresolved. The CDR3 runs 14 residues. Germline loops: CDR1 DFQATT, CDR2 SNEGSKA (reference sequence). Trimming left V 0 bases short and J 5 bases short, with 13 bases between. The CDR3 is CSARDPGLVTEAFF. Here the CDR3 DNA reads TGCAGTGCTAGAGATCCGGGATTGGTTACTGAAGCTTTCTTT.

The chain links TRBV27 to TRBJ2-4; D call uncertain. This CDR3 has 13 amino acids. Germline values: CDR1 MNHEY, CDR2 SMNVEV (reference sequence). Trimming stripped 7 bases from V and 3 bases from J, with 10 bases between. CDR3 bases: TGTGCCAGCATGCCGGTGTTCAAAAACATTCAGTACTTC. Translation gives CASMPVFKNIQYF.

In its sample, this clonotype was seen a few times. The junction differs from germline at one of its ends, possibly a read error. CDR3 DNA: TGTTCGACAGGAACCCACAATGAGCAGTTCTTC. This codes for CSTGTHNEQFF. The V call is TRBV20-1, the J call TRBJ2-1, with D perhaps TRBD1 (6 bases). The V gene's germline CDR1 is DFQATT and CDR2 SNEGSKA (reference sequence). The CDR3 loop spans 11 amino acids.

This clonotype showed up just a few times. This chain joins TRBV9 and TRBJ2-3; D is undetermined. The CDR3 has 16 amino acids. Germline CDR1 SGDLS, CDR2 YYNGEE. V lost 4 bases to trimming and J lost 2 bases, with 17 bases between them. The CDR3 is CASSSRDGRATDTQYF. CDR3 sequence (DNA): TGTGCCAGCAGCTCCCGTGACGGTCGGGCCACAGATACGCAGTATTTT.

This clonotype has just a few counts. This chain uses TRBV12-3 or TRBV12-4 with TRBJ1-1; 8 bases map to TRBD1. With 3 bases clipped from V and 8 bases from J, the junction kept 11 bases outside the gene matches. The CDR3 has 15 amino acids. The CDR3 here is CASSFAGTGLGEAFF. In nucleotides, the CDR3 is TGTGCCAGCAGTTTCGCGGGGACAGGCCTAGGAGAAGCTTTCTTT.

This clonotype was observed a handful of times. The CDR3 bases are TGTGCCAGCAGTTTTGGCGCGGTTTTCGAGCAGTACTTC. Amino acid sequence: CASSFGAVFEQYF. The chain uses TRBV12-3 or TRBV12-4 and TRBJ2-7, with D hard to call. V lost 3 bases and J lost 6, with 12 bases in between. This CDR3 region has 13 residues.

The chain recombines TRBV29-1 with TRBJ2-2; D assignment may be TRBD1 or TRBD2 (5 bases each). V shed 4 bases and J shed 7 bases, with 10 bases lying between them. Germline V gives CDR1 SQVTM, CDR2 ANQGSEA. The length of the CDR3 is 12 residues. Here the CDR3 DNA reads TGCAGCGTTGGGGACCCAAGCGGGGAGCTGTTTTTT. Its translation is CSVGDPSGELFF.

This clonotype was seen only a few times. The chain joins TRBV12-3 or TRBV12-4 to TRBJ2-1; 8 nucleotides line up with TRBD2. The CDR3 is 16 amino acids. Unmatched junction bases numbered 8, after V lost 7 bases and J lost 0 bases. The CDR3 sequence is CASTPERESSYNEQFF. In nucleotides, the CDR3 is TGTGCCAGCACCCCAGAGCGGGAGAGCTCCTACAATGAGCAGTTCTTC.

The chain's CDR3 is CASSLSLGGFTDTQYF. The CDR3 coding sequence is TGTGCCAGCAGTTTATCTCTGGGGGGCTTCACAGATACGCAGTATTTT. The rearrangement joins TRBV12-3 or TRBV12-4 to TRBJ2-3, with D perhaps TRBD1 or TRBD2 (6 bases each). The CDR3 runs 16 residues. Deletions cut 2 bases from V and 2 bases from J, with 14 bases between.

The chain is built from TRBV9 and TRBJ2-3; the D is unclear. The CDR3 has 12 residues. V was pared by 0 bases and J by 4 bases, with 3 bases between. Germline-derived CDR1 and CDR2 are SGDLS and YYNGEE. DNA for the CDR3: TGTGCCAGCAGCGTAGAGTCAGATACGCAGTATTTT. It is translated as CASSVESDTQYF. The variable domain in full, completed from reference TRBV9 and TRBJ2-3, reads DSGVTQTPKHLITATGQRVTLRCSPRSGDLSVYWYQQSLDQGLQFLIQYYNGEERAKGNILERFSAQQFPDLHSELNLSSLELGDSALYFCASSVESDTQYFGPGTRLTVL.

This clonotype was seen only a few times. The CDR3 sequence: CSTDGESSYNEQFF. DNA for the CDR3: TGCAGCACCGACGGGGAAAGCTCCTACAATGAGCAGTTCTTC. The J gene is TRBJ2-1, the V gene TRBV29-1; tentative D call: TRBD2 (5 bases). From germline, CDR1 is SQVTM and CDR2 ANQGSEA. CDR3 size: 14 residues. V lost 8 bases, J lost 0 bases, and 14 bases lay in between.

This clonotype was detected only a few times. The gene calls are TRBV6-1 and TRBJ1-2; 11 bases fit TRBD1. The CDR3 sequence is 13 residues long. Germline CDR1 reads MNHNS; CDR2 reads SASEGT. Trimming cost V 9 bases and J 6 bases; bases outside gene matches: 6. DNA for the CDR3: TGTGCCAGTTCGGACAGGGGGCGGAATGGCTACACCTTC. This translates into CASSDRGRNGYTF.

The CDR3 loop is CASSVGHLDTEAFF. In DNA, the CDR3 is TGTGCCAGCAGCGTAGGCCATCTGGACACTGAAGCTTTCTTT. The chain joins TRBV9 to TRBJ1-1; D gene ambiguous. In germline, CDR1 is SGDLS, CDR2 YYNGEE. The CDR3 runs 14 residues. With 0 bases removed from V and 3 bases from J, the gap between germline ends came to 9 bases.

The chain employs TRBV10-3 and TRBJ1-1, with 7 bases matching TRBD1. V was clipped by 6 bases and J by 3 bases; unmatched bases: 7. The CDR3 runs 14 residues. Germline CDR1 reads ENHRY; CDR2 reads SYGVKD. The CDR3 protein is CAIRPQGRDTEAFF. CDR3 bases: TGTGCCATCAGGCCACAGGGGAGGGACACTGAAGCTTTCTTT.

This clonotype was detected only a few times. V gene TRBV12-3 or TRBV12-4 combines with J gene TRBJ1-1; D is unresolved. V dropped 4 bases and J dropped 11 bases, with 20 bases sitting between them. The CDR3 extends over 14 amino acids. The CDR3 DNA sequence: TGTGCCAGCAGTTGGGGTGGGAGCTCCCCGGGGGCTTTCTTT. It translates to CASSWGGSSPGAFF.

This clonotype was observed at least ten times. This rearrangement joins TRBV3-1 to TRBJ1-4; D uncertain. V was shortened by 3 bases and J by 7 bases, with 9 bases between the two germline ends. This CDR3 contains 13 residues. CDR1 is LGHDT and CDR2 is YNNKEL in the germline V gene (reference sequence). The DNA for the CDR3 is TGTGCCAGCAGCCACGGGCGAGGTGAAAAACTGTTTTTT. It specifies CASSHGRGEKLFF. The variable domain in full, completed from reference TRBV3-1 and TRBJ1-4, reads DTAVSQTPKYLVTQMGNDKSIKCEQNLGHDTMYWYKQDSKKFLKIMFSYNNKELIINETVPNRFSPKSPDKAHLNLHINSLELGDSAVYFCASSHGRGEKLFFGSGTQLSVL.

V gene TRBV18 combines with J gene TRBJ1-5; possibly TRBD1 for D (6 bases). The CDR3 has 16 residues. Trimming pared 2 bases from V and 1 base from J, leaving 12 bases between. The germline gives CDR1 KGHSH, CDR2 LQKENI. This CDR3 reads CASSPDHRASNQPQHF. CDR3 sequence (DNA): TGTGCCAGCTCACCAGATCACAGGGCAAGCAATCAGCCCCAGCATTTT. Full variable domain (remainder filled in from reference TRBV18 and TRBJ1-5): NAGVMQNPRHLVRRRGQEARLRCSPMKGHSHVYWYRQLPEEGLKFMVYLQKENIIDESGMPKERFSAEFPKEGPSILRIQQVVRGDSAAYFCASSPDHRASNQPQHFGDGTRLSIL.

This clonotype occurred many times. This chain uses TRBV20-1 with TRBJ2-3, with 9 bases identical to TRBD2. The CDR3 has 16 residues. Germline V gene lookup returns CDR1 DFQATT and CDR2 SNEGSKA (reference sequence). With 6 bases clipped from V and 1 base from J, the junction kept 11 bases outside the gene matches. CDR3 sequence: CSAARLSGGRTDTQYF. The CDR3 DNA follows: TGCAGTGCCGCCCGTCTTAGCGGGGGACGCACAGATACGCAGTATTTT.

This clonotype occurred many times. The rearrangement links TRBV12-3 or TRBV12-4 to TRBJ2-3, with 10 nucleotides matching TRBD2. The CDR3 sequence is 17 residues long. V dropped 8 bases and J dropped 0; count of bases not matched to a gene: 11. The CDR3 sequence: CASSGPSGGTSTDTQYF. The DNA of the CDR3 is TGTGCCAGCTCTGGCCCTAGCGGGGGAACTAGCACAGATACGCAGTATTTT.

The chain uses TRBV19 and TRBJ2-7, with a weak D call TRBD1 (5 bases). Trimming left V 3 bases short and J 2 bases short, with 8 bases between. The CDR3 runs to 13 residues. Germline CDR1 LNHDA, CDR2 SQIVND (reference sequence). DNA for the CDR3: TGTGCCAGTAGTATGGGGCGAGCCTACGAGCAGTACTTC. Residues: CASSMGRAYEQYF.

This clonotype was observed a handful of times. The chain carries TRBV27 and TRBJ2-7, with 7 positions matching TRBD1. With 3 bases clipped from V and 0 bases from J, the junction kept 5 bases outside the gene matches. The CDR3 extends over 15 amino acids. The germline gives CDR1 MNHEY, CDR2 SMNVEV (reference sequence). CDR3 bases: TGTGCCAGCAGTTTGGACAGGAGGAGCTCCTACGAGCAGTACTTC. It codes for CASSLDRRSSYEQYF.